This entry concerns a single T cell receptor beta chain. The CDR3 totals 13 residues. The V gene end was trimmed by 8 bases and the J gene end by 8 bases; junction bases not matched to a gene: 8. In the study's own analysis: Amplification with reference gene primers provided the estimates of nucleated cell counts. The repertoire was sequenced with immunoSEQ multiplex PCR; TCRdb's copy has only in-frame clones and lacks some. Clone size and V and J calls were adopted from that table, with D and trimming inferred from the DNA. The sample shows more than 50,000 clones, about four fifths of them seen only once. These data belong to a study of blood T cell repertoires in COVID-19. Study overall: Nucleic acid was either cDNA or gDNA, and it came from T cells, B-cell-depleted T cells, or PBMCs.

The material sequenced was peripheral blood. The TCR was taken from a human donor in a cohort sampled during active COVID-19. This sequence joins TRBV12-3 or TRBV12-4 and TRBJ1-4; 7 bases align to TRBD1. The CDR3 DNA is TGTGCCAGCGGGAGACAGGGTCCAGAAAAACTGTTTTTT. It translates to CASGRQGPEKLFF.